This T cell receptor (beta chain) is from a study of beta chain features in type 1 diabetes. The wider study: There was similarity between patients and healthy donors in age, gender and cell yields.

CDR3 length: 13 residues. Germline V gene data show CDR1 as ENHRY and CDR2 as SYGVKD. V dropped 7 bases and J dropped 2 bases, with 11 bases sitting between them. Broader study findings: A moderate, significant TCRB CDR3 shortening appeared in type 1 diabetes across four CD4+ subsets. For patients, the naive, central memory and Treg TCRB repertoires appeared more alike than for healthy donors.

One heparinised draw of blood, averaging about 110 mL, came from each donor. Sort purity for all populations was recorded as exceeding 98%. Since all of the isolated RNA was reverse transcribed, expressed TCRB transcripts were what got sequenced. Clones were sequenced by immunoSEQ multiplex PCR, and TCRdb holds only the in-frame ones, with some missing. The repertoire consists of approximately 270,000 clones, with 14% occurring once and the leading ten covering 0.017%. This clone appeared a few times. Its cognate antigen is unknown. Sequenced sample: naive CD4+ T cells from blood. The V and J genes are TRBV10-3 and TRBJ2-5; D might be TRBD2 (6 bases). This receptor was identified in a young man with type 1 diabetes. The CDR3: CAINLREQETQYF. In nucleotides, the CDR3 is TGTGCCATCAACCTCCGGGAGCAAGAGACCCAGTACTTC.